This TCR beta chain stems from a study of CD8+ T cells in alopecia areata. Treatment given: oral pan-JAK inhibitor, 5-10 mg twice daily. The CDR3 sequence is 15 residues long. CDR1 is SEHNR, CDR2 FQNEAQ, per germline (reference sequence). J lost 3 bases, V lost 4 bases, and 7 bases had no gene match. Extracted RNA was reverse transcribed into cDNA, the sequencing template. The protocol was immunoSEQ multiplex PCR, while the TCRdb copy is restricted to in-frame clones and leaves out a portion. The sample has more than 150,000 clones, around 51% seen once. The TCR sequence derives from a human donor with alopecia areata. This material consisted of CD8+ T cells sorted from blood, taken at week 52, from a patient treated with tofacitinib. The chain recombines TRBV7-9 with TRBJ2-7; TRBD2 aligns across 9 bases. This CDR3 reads CASSSSTSGDYEQYF. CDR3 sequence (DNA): TGTGCCAGCAGCTCGTCGACTAGCGGTGACTACGAGCAGTACTTC.